A single sample gave rise to the 12 T cell receptor beta chains below, sequenced in a study of blood T cell repertoires in COVID-19. Profiling relied on immunoSEQ multiplex PCR, and the TCRdb table lists in-frame clones only, not all of them. This sample has about 130,000 clones; about four fifths occur once, and the top ten carry about 9.9%. Specimen: peripheral blood. Every receptor here comes from a middle-aged man with active or convalescent COVID-19.

The V call is TRBV5-1, the J call TRBJ1-1; 7 bases match TRBD1. V dropped 0 bases and J dropped 7; count of bases not matched to a gene: 9. The CDR3 extends over 15 amino acids. CDR1 SGHRS and CDR2 YFSETQ come from the germline V gene. This CDR3 is CASSLVVGTEGEAFF. Here the CDR3 DNA reads TGCGCCAGCAGCTTGGTGGTTGGGACAGAAGGTGAAGCTTTCTTT.

V gene TRBV20-1 combines with J gene TRBJ2-7; maybe TRBD1 (6 bases). V was shortened by 4 bases and J by 5 bases, with 9 bases between the two germline ends. The CDR3 totals 11 residues. Germline CDR1 reads DFQATT; CDR2 reads SNEGSKA (reference sequence). This CDR3 is CSANNRDEQYF. As DNA, the CDR3 is TGCAGTGCTAACAACAGGGACGAGCAGTACTTC.

This sequence joins TRBV19 and TRBJ1-5; tentatively, D is TRBD1 (6 bases). Trimming removed 5 bases at V and 3 bases at J, with 20 bases between. Germline CDR1 is LNHDA and CDR2 is SQIVND (reference sequence). The CDR3 length is 17 residues. The CDR3 sequence: CASSSTSGTQYNQPQHF. The CDR3 DNA is TGTGCCAGTAGTTCAACCTCCGGGACACAGTACAATCAGCCCCAGCATTTT.

This clone has only one observation. V gene TRBV7-2 combines with J gene TRBJ1-1; D not resolved. V was pared by 2 bases and J by 5 bases, with 21 bases between. Looked up from germline, CDR1 is SGHTA and CDR2 is FQGNSA. This CDR3 contains 17 residues. Written as DNA, the CDR3 is TGTGCCAGCAGCTTAATATCGGTGAGGGCCGGGAGGACTGAAGCTTTCTTT. It encodes CASSLISVRAGRTEAFF.

The chain has TRBV7-9 and TRBJ2-3, with 12 nucleotides matching TRBD2. The junction had 5 bases not matched to a gene; V was cut back by 3 bases and J by 7 bases. This CDR3 is 15 amino acids long. Germline V lookup: CDR1 SEHNR, CDR2 FQNEAQ (reference sequence). CDR3 in DNA: TGTGCCAGCAGCTTGGGACTAGCGGGTCAAAATACGCAGTATTTT. Translating it yields CASSLGLAGQNTQYF.

The count of this clone is one. J is TRBJ2-2 and V is TRBV6-5; possible D gene TRBD2, 5 bases. The germline CDR1 and CDR2 sequences are MNHEY and SVGAGI. V lost 0 bases to trimming and J lost 7 bases, with 6 bases between them. The CDR3 spans 13 residues. The CDR3 DNA follows: TGTGCCAGCAGTTACTCGAGGGACGGGGAGCTGTTTTTT. This translates into CASSYSRDGELFF.

This clone was recorded a few times. This chain connects TRBV3-1 (or the pseudogene TRBV3-2) to TRBJ2-3; 7 bases agree with TRBD2. This CDR3 region has 16 residues. The V gene end was trimmed by 0 bases and the J gene end by 0 bases; junction bases not matched to a gene: 3. Germline CDR1 reads LGHDT; CDR2 reads YNNKEL (reference sequence). CDR3 in amino acids: CASSQDSGSSTDTQYF. CDR3 bases: TGTGCCAGCAGCCAAGATAGCGGGTCTAGCACAGATACGCAGTATTTT.

The rearrangement joins TRBV7-2 to TRBJ1-1; TRBD1 might be the D (5 bases). CDR1 is SGHTA, CDR2 FQGNSA, per germline. Trimming removed 2 bases from V and 4 bases from J, with 8 bases in between. The CDR3 has 13 amino acids. The DNA of the CDR3 is TGTGCCAGCAGCTTAAGCAGGGCCACTGAAGCTTTCTTT. The encoded protein is CASSLSRATEAFF.

This clone has just one count. The V call is TRBV5-1, the J call TRBJ2-3, with TRBD2 matching over 9 bases. CDR1 and CDR2 (germline): SGHRS, YFSETQ. The V and J ends lost 0 bases and 4 bases, in that order; junction bases with no gene match: 6. The CDR3 runs 16 residues. CDR3 residues: CASSLAGGGAPDTQYF. The CDR3 coding sequence is TGCGCCAGCAGCTTGGCCGGCGGGGGGGCCCCAGATACGCAGTATTTT.

The rearrangement links TRBV18 to TRBJ2-7, with 8 bases fitting TRBD2. There are 15 residues in the CDR3. Germline CDR1 and CDR2: KGHSH and LQKENI. V dropped 3 bases and J dropped 2; count of bases not matched to a gene: 6. The CDR3 loop reads CASSPRGLETYEQYF. The CDR3 DNA follows: TGTGCCAGCTCACCGCGGGGACTAGAAACCTACGAGCAGTACTTC.

This clone occurred many times. The V and J genes are TRBV6-4 and TRBJ2-3; 8 bases are shared with TRBD2. Germline trimming cut 0 bases from V and 4 bases from J; bases unmatched to any gene: 0. The CDR3 loop spans 14 amino acids. From germline, CDR1 is MRHNA and CDR2 SNTAGT. Written as DNA, the CDR3 is TGTGCCAGCAGTGACTCTAGCGGGGCAGATACGCAGTATTTT. Translation gives CASSDSSGADTQYF.

The chain joins TRBV30 to TRBJ1-5; 8 nucleotides match TRBD1. The ends lost 3 bases at V and 2 bases at J; junction bases unmatched: 6. The length of the CDR3 is 15 residues. Per the germline V gene, CDR1 is GTSNPN and CDR2 is SVGIG (reference sequence). CDR3 sequence: CAWSERQGRNQPQHF. CDR3 DNA sequence: TGTGCCTGGAGCGAAAGACAGGGGCGCAATCAGCCCCAGCATTTT.